These 9 T cell receptor beta chains originate from one sample sequenced in a study of molecular identifiers for immune sequencing clone quantification. Each CDR3 protein is one row after TCRdb ran MiXCR on the PCR reads. This table has 8,000 to 13,000 distinct CDR3 sequences, around 20% appearing once. Input material: naive CD8+ T cells from blood, with Jurkat cell RNA spiked in. The subset is: FACS-sorted CD8+CD4-CCR7+CD45RA+ naive T cells. Receptors originate from a human donor in good health. Some libraries in this study had Jurkat cell RNA spiked in.

This clonotype is judged medium-sized. The J gene is TRBJ2-3, the V gene TRBV3-1, with 11 bases aligning to TRBD2. Germline V gene sequence: CDR1 LGHDT, CDR2 YNNKEL (reference sequence). V dropped 6 bases and J dropped 2; count of bases not matched to a gene: 10. This CDR3 is built from 17 residues. The CDR3 DNA follows: TGTGCCAGCAGGGAGTCAACTAGCGGGAGAATCACAGATACGCAGTATTTT. This translates into CASRESTSGRITDTQYF.

Remarks on this clonotype: This likely comes from a read error, as the CDR3 has no conserved phenylalanine or tryptophan at its end. DNA for the CDR3: TGTGCCACCAGTGAGACTCCGGGACAGGGGGCGAGCACTGAAGCTTTCTCT. Encoded protein: CATSETPGQGASTEAFS. The rearrangement uses TRBV24-1 and TRBJ1-1, with 12 bases lining up with TRBD1. CDR1 and CDR2 from the germline V gene are KGHDR and SFDVKD. V trimming: 4 bases; J trimming: 4 bases; junction bases outside the gene matches: 9. This CDR3 spans 17 amino acids.

This clonotype showed up many times. This chain uses TRBV7-9 with TRBJ2-3, with TRBD2 matching over 9 bases. CDR1 and CDR2 (germline): SEHNR, FQNEAQ (reference sequence). The junction had 11 bases not matched to a gene; V was cut back by 4 bases and J by 6 bases. CDR3 length equals 16 residues. CDR3 bases: TGTGCCAGCAGCTCTGTGGGACTAGCTATAGGGGATACGCAGTATTTT. It specifies CASSSVGLAIGDTQYF.

In its sample, this clonotype ranks as medium-sized (0.01 to 0.1%). The chain is built from TRBV3-1 and TRBJ2-7; 9 nucleotides align to TRBD2. The CDR3 has 15 residues. V was pared by 1 base and J by 2 bases, with 3 bases of the junction left unmatched. In germline, CDR1 is LGHDT, CDR2 YNNKEL (reference sequence). The CDR3 protein is CASSQGLAETYEQYF. The CDR3 DNA reads as TGTGCCAGCAGCCAAGGACTAGCGGAGACCTACGAGCAGTACTTC.

This clonotype qualifies as medium-sized. The chain links TRBV9 to TRBJ1-1, with TRBD1 matching over 8 bases. The CDR3 consists of 13 residues. Germline CDR1 reads SGDLS; CDR2 reads YYNGEE. After removal of 4 bases from V and 7 bases from J, the junction contained 6 bases not matched to a gene. The CDR3 loop is CASSPHGQGEAFF. The CDR3 region has the DNA TGTGCCAGCAGCCCCCATGGACAGGGTGAAGCTTTCTTT.

This clonotype is medium-sized (0.01 to 0.1%). The chain links TRBV28 to TRBJ2-1; D remains unclear. Germline V gene sequence: CDR1 MDHEN, CDR2 SYDVKM. This CDR3 is built from 12 residues. V was clipped by 3 bases and J by 1 base, with 1 base between them. The CDR3 here is CASSFSYNEQFF. In DNA form, the CDR3 reads TGTGCCAGCAGTTTTTCCTACAATGAGCAGTTCTTC.

Note on this clonotype: A much larger clone is a single base away; this may be a read error. This chain links TRBV5-1 with TRBJ2-4; D is possibly TRBD2 (6 bases). The germline V and J ends were trimmed by 3 bases and 2 bases, with 15 bases remaining between them. In germline, CDR1 is SGHRS, CDR2 YFSETQ. The CDR3 contains 16 residues. The CDR3 is CASSWGDRQTKNIQYF. The CDR3 region has the DNA TGCGCCAGCAGCTGGGGGGACCGGCAAACCAAAAACATTCAGTACTTC.

Remarks on this clonotype: One base away lies a much larger clone, so this may be a sequencing read error. The chain recombines TRBV7-6 with TRBJ2-7; TRBD2 matches 7 bases. The CDR3 runs to 15 residues. The V gene's germline CDR1 is SGHVS and CDR2 FNYEAQ. This chain's CDR3 is CACSTGGSHSYEQYF. The CDR3 DNA reads as TGTGCCTGCAGCACCGGGGGGAGTCATAGCTACGAGCAGTACTTC.

The J gene is TRBJ2-7, the V gene TRBV20-1, with D maybe TRBD2 (6 bases). Trimming shortened V by 0 bases and J by 3 bases, and 15 bases separated the two germline ends. The CDR3 runs to 15 residues. Germline CDR1 reads DFQATT; CDR2 reads SNEGSKA (reference sequence). The CDR3 is CSARDLRGLSYEQYF. Written as DNA, the CDR3 is TGCAGTGCTAGAGATCTAAGGGGACTGAGCTACGAGCAGTACTTC.